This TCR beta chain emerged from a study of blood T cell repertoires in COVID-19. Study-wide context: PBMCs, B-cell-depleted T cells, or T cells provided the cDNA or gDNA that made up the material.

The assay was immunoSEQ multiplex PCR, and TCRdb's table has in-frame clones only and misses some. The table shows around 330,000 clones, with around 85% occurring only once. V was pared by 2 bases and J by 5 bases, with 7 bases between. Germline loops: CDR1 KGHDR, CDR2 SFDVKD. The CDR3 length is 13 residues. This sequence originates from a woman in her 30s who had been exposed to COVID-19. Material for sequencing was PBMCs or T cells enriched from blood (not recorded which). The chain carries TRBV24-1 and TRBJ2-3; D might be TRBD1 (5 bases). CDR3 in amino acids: CATSDSGIDTQYF. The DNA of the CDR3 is TGTGCCACCAGTGATTCAGGGATAGATACGCAGTATTTT.